A single T cell receptor beta chain is shown here with its context. Repertoires were generated with immunoSEQ multiplex PCR, while TCRdb's copy carries only in-frame clones and drops some. The sample consists of 95,000 to 130,000 clones, 90% of them appearing once. V was cut by 1 base and J by 5 bases, with 14 bases left in between. This CDR3 spans 15 amino acids. The V gene's germline CDR1 is SGHVS and CDR2 FQNEAQ. This entry comes from a study of T cell clones after liver transplantation. Background on the study: TCRbeta sequencing after a pre-transplant mixed lymphocyte reaction identified graft-donor-reactive clones, later tracked in post-transplant blood. Three of eight recipients were HCV-positive; others had non-autoimmune, non-viral indications. Standard immunosuppression, with no induction, continued until 12-24 months after transplant. Tolerant meant at least one year fully off immunosuppression without liver enzymes above twice normal.

The sequence came from a human patient who received a liver transplant. Among the T cells, some may be from the graft donor. This sequence joins TRBV7-8 and TRBJ1-1, with D possibly TRBD1 on 5 matching bases. Material: CD4+ T cells from blood, obtained 12 months after liver transplant. The CDR3 DNA sequence: TGTGCCAGCAGCTTAGTTTCGGGGCGGGATACTGAAGCTTTCTTT. Translating gives CASSLVSGRDTEAFF.